This entry is about one T cell receptor beta chain. No antigen is known for it. Base qualities are not at hand, and no much larger clone is one base apart. Interpreted using the paper, the time point label stands for: human tissue collected at research (rapid) autopsy. Three non-HCT comparator patients with other cancers, having at least five GI tract samples and no known GI disease at death, were selected retrospectively. After a median post-mortem interval of roughly 9.3 hours, autopsy tissues were collected, including GI sites from esophagus to rectum, liver, skin, and lymphoid organs such as spleen. Each autopsy specimen was bisected, with one portion flash-frozen in liquid nitrogen and the remainder formalin-fixed, and the outer muscle layers of GI specimens were removed. Genomic DNA was extracted from frozen tissues using the Mag-Bind Blood & Tissue DNA HDQ 96 Kit on a Chemagic 360 or the DNeasy Blood & Tissue Kit. Because of concern about red blood cell contamination, the extracted DNA went through further purification with the Genomic DNA Clean & Concentrator-25 kit.

Trimming removed 10 bases from V and 4 bases from J; the gene matches leave 6 bases unexplained. The germline V gene supplies CDR1 SNHLY and CDR2 FYNNEI. Its CDR3 holds 13 amino acids, cysteine through phenylalanine. The kept DNA is CDR3 alone, 39 bases in frame from the first base. This entry is derived from a study of tissue T cells after allogeneic stem cell transplantation (dated by TCRdb to the early 2020s). Turning to the overall study: If a tissue had multiple samples, a pathologist reviewed H&E sections so that samples with histologically apparent lymphocytes got priority for sequencing. TCR beta repertoires were profiled across many tissues obtained from research autopsies of patients with and without GVHD, as well as in mouse models of GVHD. On the human side, the study was prospective and observational, with no blinding or randomization.

Library creation used the immunoSEQ multiplex PCR assay. Adaptive Biotechnologies performed the TCRbeta CDR3 sequencing at survey depth and reported CDR3 sequences, V/J genes, productive frequency and template counts. TCR beta CDR3 regions were amplified from genomic DNA instead of RNA. The paper's data handling went like this. Jensen-Shannon divergence was used to quantify pairwise repertoire overlap between tissues, with a value of 1 indicating complete divergence and a value of 0 indicating identical repertoires. Tissues were clustered by single-linkage agglomerative hierarchical clustering of pairwise JSD values and displayed as dendrograms. GLIPH2 was run on all patient samples with simulation_depth 1000, kmer_min_depth 3 and cdr3_length_cutoff 8, and groups with more than two unique CDR3s were retained. In a standardized tissue-overlap score, Jaccard GLIPH-group overlap across patients was extrapolated to a standard repertoire size of 1000 clones. Linear mixed-effect models, with tissue as a fixed effect and individual as a random effect, were used to test how diversity related to clinical or experimental variables. This immuneACCESS table, as held by TCRdb, lists in-frame sequences with V and J called but not all clones. Of the missing ones, under half trace to an unresolved V gene in checked studies; the others have no known cause. The V and J calls and clone size are taken from that table; D and trimming were inferred from the DNA. Recorded for this sample are 10,000 to 15,000 clones; 70% of them occurred a single time. The top ten clonotypes cover around 15% of the sample.

What the study reported, not specific to this receptor: Sampling depth was acknowledged as a limitation, and the patient cohort was both small and clinically heterogeneous. Within patients, how anatomically similar tissues were was a major factor shaping TCR repertoire composition, regardless of disease or transplant status. In both patients and mice, T cells from blood and spleen covered only a limited part of the TCR repertoire found in tissues. Which tissue TCRs were alloreactive or antigen-specific was not determined in the study, and some of the clones might have been host cells that persisted. Few T cell clones were found to be shared across patients, but shared repertoire signatures across patients were revealed in a tissue-specific fashion by motif-based clustering. No blood samples were available for the non-GVHD comparator patients.

The chain uses TRBV2 and TRBJ1-2, with TRBD1 matching 10 junction bases. The source is a woman aged 18 to 55 with breast cancer. Sequencing used tissue from the right colon, obtained at autopsy. The nucleotide sequence reads TGTGCCACTTCGACAGGGGGCGTCTATGGCTACACCTTC. This yields the protein CATSTGGVYGYTF. The CDR3, completed at both ends by the reference TRBV2 and TRBJ1-2 genes, gives the full variable domain EPEVTQTPSHQVTQMGQEVILRCVPISNHLYFYWYRQILGQKVEFLVSFYNNEISEKSEIFDDQFSVERPDGSNFTLKIRSTKLEDSAMYFCATSTGGVYGYTFGSGTRLTVV.